This TCR beta chain was recovered during a study of blood T cell repertoires in COVID-19. Study summary: Collection of acute and convalescent COVID-19 samples took place in the United States, Italy and Spain. Sample material is recorded as cDNA or gDNA derived from T cells, B-cell-depleted T cells, or PBMCs.

The Seattle patients joined while their infection was active and were tracked longitudinally afterward. CDR3 length: 13 residues. Germline CDR1 KGHDR, CDR2 SFDVKD. J lost 4 bases, V lost 11 bases, and 6 bases had no gene match. In the original analysis: Amplifying reference gene primers gave estimates of nucleated cell counts. Profiled with immunoSEQ multiplex PCR; TCRdb holds only in-frame clones, not every one. V and J calls and clone size are given by that table; D and trimming were obtained from the DNA. Of a few hundred thousand clones in the sample, approximately 88% are singletons; the top ten hold about 2.9%.

Sequencing input: peripheral blood. The sequence derives from a woman younger than 45 with COVID-19, enrolled during active disease. V and J are TRBV24-1 and TRBJ2-3, with 9 bases that match TRBD2. The CDR3 reads CAIRAGGADTQYF. The CDR3 DNA reads as TGTGCCATTAGAGCGGGAGGTGCAGATACGCAGTATTTT.